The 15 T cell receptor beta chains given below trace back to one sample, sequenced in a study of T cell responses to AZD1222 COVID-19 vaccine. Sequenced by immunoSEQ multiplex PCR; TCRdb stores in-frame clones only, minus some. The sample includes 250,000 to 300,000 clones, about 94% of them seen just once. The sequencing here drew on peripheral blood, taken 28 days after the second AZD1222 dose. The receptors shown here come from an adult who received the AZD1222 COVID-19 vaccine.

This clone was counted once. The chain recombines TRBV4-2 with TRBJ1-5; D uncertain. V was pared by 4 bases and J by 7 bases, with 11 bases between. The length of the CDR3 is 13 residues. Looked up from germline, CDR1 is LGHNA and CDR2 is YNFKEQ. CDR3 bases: TGTGCCAGCAGCCCAGGACTGAACCAGCCCCAGCATTTT. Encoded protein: CASSPGLNQPQHF.

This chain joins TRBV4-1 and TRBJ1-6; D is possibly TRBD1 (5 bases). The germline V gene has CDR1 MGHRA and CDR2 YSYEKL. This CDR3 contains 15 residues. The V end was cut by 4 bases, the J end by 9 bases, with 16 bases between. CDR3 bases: TGCGCCAGCAGCCGGGACCAGGGCGATGCTTCACCCCTCCACTTT. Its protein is CASSRDQGDASPLHF.

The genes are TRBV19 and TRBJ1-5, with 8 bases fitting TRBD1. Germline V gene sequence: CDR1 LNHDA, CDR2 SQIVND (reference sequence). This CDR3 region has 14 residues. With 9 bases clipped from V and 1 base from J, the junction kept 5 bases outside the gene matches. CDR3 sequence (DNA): TGTGCCAGCCAGGGGGCGGCGAGCAATCAGCCCCAGCATTTT. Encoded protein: CASQGAASNQPQHF.

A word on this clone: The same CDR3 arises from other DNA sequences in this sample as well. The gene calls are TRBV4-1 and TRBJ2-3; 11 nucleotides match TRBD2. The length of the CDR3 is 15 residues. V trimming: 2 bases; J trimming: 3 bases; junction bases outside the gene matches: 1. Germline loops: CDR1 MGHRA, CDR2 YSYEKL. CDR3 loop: CASSQLAGGTDTQYF. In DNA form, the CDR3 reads TGCGCCAGCAGCCAACTAGCGGGAGGAACAGATACGCAGTATTTT.

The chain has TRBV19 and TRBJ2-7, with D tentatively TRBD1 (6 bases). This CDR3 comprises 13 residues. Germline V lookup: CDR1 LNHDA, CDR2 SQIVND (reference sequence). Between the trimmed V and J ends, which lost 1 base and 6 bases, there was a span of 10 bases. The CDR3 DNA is TGTGCCAGTAGTATAGGCAGGGGCGGCGAGCAGTACTTC. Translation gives CASSIGRGGEQYF.

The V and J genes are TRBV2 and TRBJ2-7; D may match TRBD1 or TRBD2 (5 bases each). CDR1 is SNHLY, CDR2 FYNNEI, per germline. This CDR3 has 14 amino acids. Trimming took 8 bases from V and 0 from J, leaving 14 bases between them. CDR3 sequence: CASQQPGSSYEQYF. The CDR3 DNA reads TGTGCCAGCCAGCAGCCAGGGAGCTCCTACGAGCAGTACTTC.

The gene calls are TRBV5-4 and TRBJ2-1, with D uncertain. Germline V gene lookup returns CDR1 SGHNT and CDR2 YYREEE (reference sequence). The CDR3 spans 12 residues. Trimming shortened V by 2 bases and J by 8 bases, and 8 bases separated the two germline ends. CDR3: CASSFNGYEQFF. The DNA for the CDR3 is TGTGCCAGCAGCTTTAACGGTTATGAGCAGTTCTTC.

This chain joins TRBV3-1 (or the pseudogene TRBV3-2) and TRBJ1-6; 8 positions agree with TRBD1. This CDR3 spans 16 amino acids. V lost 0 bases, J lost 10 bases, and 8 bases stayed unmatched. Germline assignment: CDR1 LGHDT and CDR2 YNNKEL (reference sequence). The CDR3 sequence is CASSQDLTRGRSPLHF. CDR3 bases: TGTGCCAGCAGCCAAGATCTTACCAGGGGGCGATCACCCCTCCACTTT.

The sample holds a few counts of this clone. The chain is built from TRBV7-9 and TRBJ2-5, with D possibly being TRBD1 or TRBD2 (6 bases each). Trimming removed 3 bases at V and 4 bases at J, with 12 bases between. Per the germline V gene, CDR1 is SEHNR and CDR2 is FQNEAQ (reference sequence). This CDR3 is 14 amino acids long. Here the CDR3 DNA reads TGTGCCAGCAGCTTCGGGGGCCGGGGAGAGACCCAGTACTTC. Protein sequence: CASSFGGRGETQYF.

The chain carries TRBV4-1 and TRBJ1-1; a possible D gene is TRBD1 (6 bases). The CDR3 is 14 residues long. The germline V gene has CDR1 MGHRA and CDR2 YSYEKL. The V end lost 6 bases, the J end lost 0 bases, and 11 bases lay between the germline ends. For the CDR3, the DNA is TGCGCCAGCAGGCTAGGACAGCTGAACACTGAAGCTTTCTTT. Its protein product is CASRLGQLNTEAFF.

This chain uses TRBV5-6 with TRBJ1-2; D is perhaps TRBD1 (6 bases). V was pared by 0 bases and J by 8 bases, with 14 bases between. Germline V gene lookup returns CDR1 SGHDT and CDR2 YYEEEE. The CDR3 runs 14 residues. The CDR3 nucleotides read TGTGCCAGCAGCTTGGGAACGGGGGCTAGAGGCTACACCTTC. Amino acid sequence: CASSLGTGARGYTF.

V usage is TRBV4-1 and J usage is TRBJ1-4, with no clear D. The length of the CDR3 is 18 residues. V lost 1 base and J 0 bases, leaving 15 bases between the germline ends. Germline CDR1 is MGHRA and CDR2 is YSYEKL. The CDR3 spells CASSQGTFRLATNEKLFF. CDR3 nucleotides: TGCGCCAGCAGCCAAGGTACATTTCGCCTTGCAACTAATGAAAAACTGTTTTTT.

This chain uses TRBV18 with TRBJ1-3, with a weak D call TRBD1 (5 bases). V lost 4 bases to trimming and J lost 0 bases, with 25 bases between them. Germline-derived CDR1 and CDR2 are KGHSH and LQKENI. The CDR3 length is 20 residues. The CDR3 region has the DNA TGTGCCAGCTCACTACCTGGTCAGCTACCGGGACCGAGCTCTGGAAACACCATATATTTT. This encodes CASSLPGQLPGPSSGNTIYF.

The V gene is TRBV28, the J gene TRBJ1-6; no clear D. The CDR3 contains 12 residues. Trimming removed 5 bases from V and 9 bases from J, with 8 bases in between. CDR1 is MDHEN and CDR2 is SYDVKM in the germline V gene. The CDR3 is CASSTGGSPLHF. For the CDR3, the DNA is TGTGCCAGCAGTACGGGAGGTTCACCCCTCCACTTT.

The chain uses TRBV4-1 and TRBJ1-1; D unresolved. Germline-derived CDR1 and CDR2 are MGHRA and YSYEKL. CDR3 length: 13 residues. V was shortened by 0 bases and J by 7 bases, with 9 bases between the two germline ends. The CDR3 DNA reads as TGCGCCAGCAGCCAAGATCGAGGGCTTGAAGCTTTCTTT. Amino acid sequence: CASSQDRGLEAFF.